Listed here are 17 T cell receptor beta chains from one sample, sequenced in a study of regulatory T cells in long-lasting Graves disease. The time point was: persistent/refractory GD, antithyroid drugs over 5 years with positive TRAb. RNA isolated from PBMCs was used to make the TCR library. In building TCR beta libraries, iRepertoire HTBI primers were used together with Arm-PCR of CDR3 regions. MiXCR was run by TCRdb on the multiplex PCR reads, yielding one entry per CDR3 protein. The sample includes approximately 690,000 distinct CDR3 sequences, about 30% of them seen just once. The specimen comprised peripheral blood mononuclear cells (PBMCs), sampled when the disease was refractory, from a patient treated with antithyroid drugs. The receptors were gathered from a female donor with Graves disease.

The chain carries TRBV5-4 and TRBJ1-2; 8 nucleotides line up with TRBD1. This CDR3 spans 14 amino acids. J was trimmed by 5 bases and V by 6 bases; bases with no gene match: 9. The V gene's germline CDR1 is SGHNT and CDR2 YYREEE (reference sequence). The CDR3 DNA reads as TGTGCCAGCACCCCAGGGGGCGGGAATTATGGCTACACCTTC. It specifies CASTPGGGNYGYTF.

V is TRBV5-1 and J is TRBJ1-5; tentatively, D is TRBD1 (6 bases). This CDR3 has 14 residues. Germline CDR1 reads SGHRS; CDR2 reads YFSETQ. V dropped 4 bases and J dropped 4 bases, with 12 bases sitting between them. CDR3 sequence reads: CASSNGGQNQPQHF. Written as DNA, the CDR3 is TGCGCCAGCAGCAACGGGGGACAAAATCAGCCCCAGCATTTT.

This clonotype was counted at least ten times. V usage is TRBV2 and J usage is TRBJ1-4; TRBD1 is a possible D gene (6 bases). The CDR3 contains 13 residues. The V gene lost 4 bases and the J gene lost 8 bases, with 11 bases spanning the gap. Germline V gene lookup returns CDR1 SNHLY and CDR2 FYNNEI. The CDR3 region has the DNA TGTGCCAGCAGTGCAGGGGACGGAGAAAAACTGTTTTTT. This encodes CASSAGDGEKLFF. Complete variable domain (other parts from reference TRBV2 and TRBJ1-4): EPEVTQTPSHQVTQMGQEVILRCVPISNHLYFYWYRQILGQKVEFLVSFYNNEISEKSEIFDDQFSVERPDGSNFTLKIRSTKLEDSAMYFCASSAGDGEKLFFGSGTQLSVL.

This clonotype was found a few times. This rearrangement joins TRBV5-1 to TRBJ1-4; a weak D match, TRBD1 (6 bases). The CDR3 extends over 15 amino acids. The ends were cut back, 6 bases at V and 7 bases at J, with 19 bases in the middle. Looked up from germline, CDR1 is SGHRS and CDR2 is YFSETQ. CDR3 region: CASTLLGGSSEKLFF. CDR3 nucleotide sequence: TGCGCCAGCACCTTATTAGGGGGGTCAAGTGAAAAACTGTTTTTT. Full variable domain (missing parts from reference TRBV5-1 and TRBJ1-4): KAGVTQTPRYLIKTRGQQVTLSCSPISGHRSVSWYQQTPGQGLQFLFEYFSETQRNKGNFPGRFSGRQFSNSRSEMNVSTLELGDSALYLCASTLLGGSSEKLFFGSGTQLSVL.

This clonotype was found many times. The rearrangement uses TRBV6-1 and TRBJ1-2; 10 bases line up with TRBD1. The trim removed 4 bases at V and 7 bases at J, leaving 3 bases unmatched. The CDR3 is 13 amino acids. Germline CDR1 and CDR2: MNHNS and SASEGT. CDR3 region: CASSAGQGSGYTF. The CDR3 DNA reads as TGTGCCAGCAGTGCGGGACAGGGGTCTGGCTACACCTTC.

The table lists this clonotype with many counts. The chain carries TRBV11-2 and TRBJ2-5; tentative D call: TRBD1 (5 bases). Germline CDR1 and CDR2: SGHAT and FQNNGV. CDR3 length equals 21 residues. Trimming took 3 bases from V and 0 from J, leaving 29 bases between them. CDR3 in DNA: TGTGCCAGCAGCTTCGCAGGTCACCGGGTTGGCAGGGCCCGGTACCAAGAGACCCAGTACTTC. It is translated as CASSFAGHRVGRARYQETQYF.

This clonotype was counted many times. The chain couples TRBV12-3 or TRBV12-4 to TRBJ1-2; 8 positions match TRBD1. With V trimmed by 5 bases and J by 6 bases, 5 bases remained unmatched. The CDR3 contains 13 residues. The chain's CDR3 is CASSNGQGDGYTF. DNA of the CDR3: TGTGCCAGCAGTAACGGACAGGGAGATGGCTACACCTTC.

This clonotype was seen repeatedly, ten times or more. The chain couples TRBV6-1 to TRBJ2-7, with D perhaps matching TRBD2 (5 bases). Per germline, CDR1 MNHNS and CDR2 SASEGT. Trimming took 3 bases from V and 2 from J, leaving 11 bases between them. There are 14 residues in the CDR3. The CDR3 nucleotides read TGTGCCAGCAGTGATGAGACGGGAACCTACGAGCAGTACTTC. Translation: CASSDETGTYEQYF.

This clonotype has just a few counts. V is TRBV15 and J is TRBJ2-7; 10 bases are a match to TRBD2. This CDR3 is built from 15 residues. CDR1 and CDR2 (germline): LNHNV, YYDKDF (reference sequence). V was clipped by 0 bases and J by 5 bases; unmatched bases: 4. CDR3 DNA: TGTGCCACCAGCAGAGAAGTAGCGGGAGGAGACGAGCAGTACTTC. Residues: CATSREVAGGDEQYF.

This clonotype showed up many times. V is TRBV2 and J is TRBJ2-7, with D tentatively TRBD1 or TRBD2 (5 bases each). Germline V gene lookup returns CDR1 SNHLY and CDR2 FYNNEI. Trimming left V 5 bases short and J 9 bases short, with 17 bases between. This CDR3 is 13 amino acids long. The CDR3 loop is CASSRTGHLGQYF. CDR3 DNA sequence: TGTGCCAGCAGTCGGACTGGACACCTTGGGCAGTACTTC.

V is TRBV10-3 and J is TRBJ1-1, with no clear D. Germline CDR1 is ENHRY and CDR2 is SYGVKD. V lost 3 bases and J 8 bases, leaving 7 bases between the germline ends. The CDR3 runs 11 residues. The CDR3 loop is CAISDFGEAFF. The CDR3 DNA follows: TGTGCCATCAGTGACTTTGGGGAAGCTTTCTTT.

CDR3 region: CSVERTGIGEQYF. DNA for the CDR3: TGCAGCGTCGAAAGGACAGGGATTGGCGAGCAGTACTTC. V gene TRBV29-1 combines with J gene TRBJ2-7, with TRBD1 identical over 8 bases. The CDR3 runs 13 residues. J was trimmed by 6 bases and V by 6 bases; bases with no gene match: 10. CDR1 and CDR2 from the germline V gene are SQVTM and ANQGSEA.

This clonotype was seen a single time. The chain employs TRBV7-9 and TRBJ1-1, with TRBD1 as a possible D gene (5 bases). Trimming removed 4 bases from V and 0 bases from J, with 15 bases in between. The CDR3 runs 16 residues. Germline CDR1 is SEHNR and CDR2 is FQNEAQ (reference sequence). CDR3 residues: CASSSTSGTVNTEAFF. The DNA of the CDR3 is TGTGCCAGCAGCTCGACATCCGGGACGGTGAACACTGAAGCTTTCTTT.

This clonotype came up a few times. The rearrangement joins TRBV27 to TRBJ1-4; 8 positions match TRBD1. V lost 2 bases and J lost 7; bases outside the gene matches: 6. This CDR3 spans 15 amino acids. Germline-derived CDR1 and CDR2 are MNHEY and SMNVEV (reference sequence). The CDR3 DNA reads TGTGCCAGCAGTTTACGGGACAGGACGGGTGAAAAACTGTTTTTT. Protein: CASSLRDRTGEKLFF. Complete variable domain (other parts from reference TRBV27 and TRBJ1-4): EAQVTQNPRYLITVTGKKLTVTCSQNMNHEYMSWYRQDPGLGLRQIYYSMNVEVTDKGDVPEGYKVSRKEKRNFPLILESPSPNQTSLYFCASSLRDRTGEKLFFGSGTQLSVL.

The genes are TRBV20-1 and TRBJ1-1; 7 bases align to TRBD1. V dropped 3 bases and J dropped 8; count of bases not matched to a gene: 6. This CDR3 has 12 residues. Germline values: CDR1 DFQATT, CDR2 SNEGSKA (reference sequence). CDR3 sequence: CSARDRLKEAFF. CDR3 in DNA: TGCAGTGCTAGGGACAGGCTAAAAGAAGCTTTCTTT.

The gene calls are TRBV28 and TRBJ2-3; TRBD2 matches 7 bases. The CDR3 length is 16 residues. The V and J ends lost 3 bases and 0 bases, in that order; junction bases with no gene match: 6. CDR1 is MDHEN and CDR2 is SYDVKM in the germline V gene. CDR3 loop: CASSLCLRESTDTQYF. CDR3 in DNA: TGTGCCAGCAGTTTGTGTTTGCGGGAGAGCACAGATACGCAGTATTTT.

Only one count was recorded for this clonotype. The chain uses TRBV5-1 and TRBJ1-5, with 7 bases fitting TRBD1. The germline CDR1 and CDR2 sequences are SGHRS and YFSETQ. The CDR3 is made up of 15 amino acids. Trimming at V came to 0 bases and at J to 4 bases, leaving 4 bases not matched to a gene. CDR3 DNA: TGCGCCAGCAGCTTGGACGGGACAGATAATCAGCCCCAGCATTTT. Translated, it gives CASSLDGTDNQPQHF.